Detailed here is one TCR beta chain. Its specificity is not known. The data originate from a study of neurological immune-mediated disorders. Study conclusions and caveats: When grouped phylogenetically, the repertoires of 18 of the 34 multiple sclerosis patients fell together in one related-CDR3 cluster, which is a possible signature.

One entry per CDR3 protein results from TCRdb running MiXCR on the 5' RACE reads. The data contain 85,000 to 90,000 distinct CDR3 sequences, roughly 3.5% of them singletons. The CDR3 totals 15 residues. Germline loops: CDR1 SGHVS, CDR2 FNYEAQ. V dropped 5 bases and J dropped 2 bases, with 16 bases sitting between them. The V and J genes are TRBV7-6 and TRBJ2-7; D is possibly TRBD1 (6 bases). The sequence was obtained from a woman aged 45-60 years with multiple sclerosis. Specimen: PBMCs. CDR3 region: CASSNLLDRTYEQYF. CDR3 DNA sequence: TGTGCCAGCAGCAACCTTTTGGACAGAACCTACGAGCAGTACTTC.